Included here is one TCR beta chain sequence, with context. The data belong to a study of control samples from healthy donors and cancer patients. Clones were read by immunoSEQ multiplex PCR, and TCRdb kept only the in-frame ones, dropping some. The sample includes about 140,000 clones, approximately 86% seen only once; the top ten take approximately 1.8%. Sequencing was done on a sample of blood. The sequence was obtained from a man in his late teens or twenties in good health.

The CDR3 is CSVEDPDRAGNTIYF. The DNA for the CDR3 is TGCAGCGTTGAAGATCCGGACAGGGCTGGAAACACCATATATTTT. The genes are TRBV29-1 and TRBJ1-3, with 8 bases aligning to TRBD1. CDR1 is SQVTM and CDR2 is ANQGSEA in the germline V gene. V lost 0 bases to trimming and J lost 2 bases; unmatched junction nucleotides: 3. CDR3 length: 15 residues.